One sample yielded the 29 T cell receptor beta chains listed below, sequenced in a study of blood T cell repertoires in COVID-19 (TCRdb year 2020). Libraries were built with the immunoSEQ multiplex PCR assay. Entries here come from immuneACCESS through TCRdb and include only in-frame sequences with V and J called. Some clones fail to appear in such tables; in the studies checked, an unresolved V gene covers under half of the shortfall, and the cause of the remainder is unknown. The sample profile shows 140,000 to 150,000 clones; about 87% of them were found once. The top ten hold 37% of the sample. Sequenced material: peripheral blood. The receptors shown here come from a man in his forties or fifties who had recovered from COVID-19.

This chain connects TRBV6-5 to TRBJ2-2; D is perhaps TRBD1 (6 bases). V gave up 10 bases and J gave up 1 base, with 10 bases separating them. The CDR3 spans 13 residues. CDR1 and CDR2 (germline): MNHEY, SVGAGI. This CDR3 is CATKTGNTGELFF. The DNA for the CDR3 is TGTGCCACCAAGACAGGGAACACCGGGGAGCTGTTTTTT.

The chain combines TRBV4-3 with TRBJ1-2, with D possibly matching TRBD1 (5 bases). Germline V gene data show CDR1 as LGHNA and CDR2 as YSLEER. The ends were cut back, 0 bases at V and 5 bases at J, with 10 bases in the middle. This CDR3 comprises 14 residues. CDR3 loop: CASSQDYPGYGYTF. DNA of the CDR3: TGCGCCAGCAGCCAAGATTACCCAGGGTATGGCTACACCTTC.

The rearrangement uses TRBV9 and TRBJ1-2, with TRBD1 matching 8 bases. Germline CDR1 and CDR2: SGDLS and YYNGEE. This CDR3 has 13 residues. V trimming: 3 bases; J trimming: 4 bases; junction bases outside the gene matches: 2. The CDR3 spells CASSAGGPYGYTF. Here the CDR3 DNA reads TGTGCCAGCAGCGCAGGGGGCCCCTATGGCTACACCTTC.

This clone was counted once. The J gene is TRBJ1-6, the V gene TRBV6-2 or TRBV6-3, with D perhaps matching TRBD1 (5 bases). CDR3 length equals 18 residues. CDR1 is MNHEY, CDR2 SVGEGT, per germline. The V gene lost 2 bases and the J gene lost 7 bases, with 21 bases spanning the gap. The CDR3 DNA reads TGTGCCAGCAGTTACGGCCAGGGTGGGGTTTGGTCGAATTCACCCCTCCACTTT. Translation gives CASSYGQGGVWSNSPLHF.

The rearrangement joins TRBV4-2 to TRBJ2-1; TRBD2 agrees at 10 bases. Trimming took 0 bases from V and 7 from J; bases not matched to a gene: 0. This CDR3 is built from 14 residues. Germline V lookup: CDR1 LGHNA, CDR2 YNFKEQ. CDR3 residues: CASSQELAGNEQFF. CDR3 bases: TGTGCCAGCAGCCAAGAACTAGCGGGGAATGAGCAGTTCTTC.

This clone occurred a few times. V and J are TRBV19 and TRBJ2-2, with a weak D call TRBD1 (6 bases). V gave up 5 bases and J gave up 2 bases, with 12 bases separating them. Germline CDR1 and CDR2: LNHDA and SQIVND (reference sequence). CDR3 size: 15 residues. The CDR3 nucleotides are TGTGCCAGTAGTCGCATTGGGGGCAACACCGGGGAGCTGTTTTTT. Its protein is CASSRIGGNTGELFF.

This chain links TRBV19 with TRBJ1-3; 7 bases are shared with TRBD1. The CDR3 consists of 16 residues. V gave up 7 bases and J gave up 0 bases; unmatched junction bases: 9. Germline V gene lookup returns CDR1 LNHDA and CDR2 SQIVND (reference sequence). The DNA for the CDR3 is TGTGCCAGTACCTTATCGGGACAGTACTCTGGAAACACCATATATTTT. This gives the protein CASTLSGQYSGNTIYF.

The chain uses TRBV7-2 and TRBJ1-2; D perhaps matches TRBD1 (5 bases). The ends were cut back, 1 base at V and 0 bases at J, with 15 bases in the middle. Germline V gives CDR1 SGHTA, CDR2 FQGNSA. The CDR3 has 17 residues. This chain's CDR3 is CASSLVFRQGPNYGYTF. DNA of the CDR3: TGTGCCAGCAGCTTAGTTTTTCGGCAGGGCCCTAACTATGGCTACACCTTC.

CDR3 region: CASSLAAGTYEQYF. CDR3 bases: TGTGCCAGCAGCTTAGCAGCAGGGACCTACGAGCAGTACTTC. This chain joins TRBV7-2 and TRBJ2-7; D perhaps matches TRBD1 (5 bases). Trimming left V 0 bases short and J 2 bases short, with 8 bases between. Germline loops: CDR1 SGHTA, CDR2 FQGNSA. This CDR3 has 14 amino acids.

This rearrangement joins TRBV6-6 to TRBJ2-1; 10 bases match TRBD2. CDR3 length: 15 residues. Per germline, CDR1 MNHNY and CDR2 SVGAGI (reference sequence). Trimming removed 7 bases from V and 8 bases from J; junction bases left unmatched: 11. The CDR3: CASTPSGGAIYEQFF. In nucleotides, the CDR3 is TGTGCCAGCACCCCAAGCGGGGGGGCCATTTATGAGCAGTTCTTC.

This chain joins TRBV18 and TRBJ2-5; TRBD1 matches 7 bases. V lost 5 bases, J lost 2 bases, and 2 bases stayed unmatched. The CDR3 runs 13 residues. Per germline, CDR1 KGHSH and CDR2 LQKENI. The CDR3 bases are TGTGCCAGCTCAGGGGGACAGCAAGAGACCCAGTACTTC. This sequence encodes CASSGGQQETQYF.

The chain combines TRBV6-5 with TRBJ1-1, with a possible D match to TRBD1 (5 bases). V was pared by 2 bases and J by 6 bases, with 16 bases between. Germline V gene sequence: CDR1 MNHEY, CDR2 SVGAGI. This CDR3 is built from 15 residues. This CDR3 reads CASSYDSRSNSEAFF. CDR3 bases: TGTGCCAGCAGTTACGACAGTCGGTCAAACTCTGAAGCTTTCTTT.

The chain carries TRBV5-6 and TRBJ1-2; D is unclear. This CDR3 has 13 residues. The V gene's germline CDR1 is SGHDT and CDR2 YYEEEE. The V and J ends lost 1 base and 6 bases respectively, with 10 bases between them. CDR3 amino acids: CASSLQVLHGYTF. For the CDR3, the DNA is TGTGCCAGCAGCTTGCAGGTTTTGCATGGCTACACCTTC. The whole variable domain, filled in from reference TRBV5-6 and TRBJ1-2, reads DAGVTQSPTHLIKTRGQQVTLRCSPKSGHDTVSWYQQALGQGPQFIFQYYEEEERQRGNFPDRFSGHQFPNYSSELNVNALLLGDSALYLCASSLQVLHGYTFGSGTRLTVV.

Turning to this clone: Other nucleotide sequences in the sample specify the same CDR3. The chain recombines TRBV5-5 with TRBJ1-5; TRBD1 aligns across 9 bases. The germline V gene encodes CDR1 SGHKS and CDR2 YYEKEE (reference sequence). CDR3 length: 14 residues. The trim removed 3 bases at V and 4 bases at J, leaving 2 bases unmatched. The CDR3 DNA reads as TGTGCCAGCAGCTCGACAGGGGGAAATCAGCCCCAGCATTTT. As protein: CASSSTGGNQPQHF.

J is TRBJ1-2 and V is TRBV9, with TRBD1 identical over 9 bases. The CDR3 runs to 16 residues. Germline CDR1 reads SGDLS; CDR2 reads YYNGEE. Trimming took 3 bases from V and 7 from J; bases not matched to a gene: 13. In nucleotides, the CDR3 is TGTGCCAGCAGCGCTTCCTCCGGGACAGGGTCTTCTGGCTACACCTTC. This codes for CASSASSGTGSSGYTF.

This chain links TRBV11-2 with TRBJ2-1; 12 nucleotides align to TRBD2. Germline trimming cut 4 bases from V and 8 bases from J; bases unmatched to any gene: 18. Germline loops: CDR1 SGHAT, CDR2 FQNNGV. This CDR3 is 19 amino acids long. The CDR3 loop reads CASSSFRTSGAMSTDEQFF. Here the CDR3 DNA reads TGTGCCAGCAGCTCCTTCCGGACTAGCGGGGCAATGTCTACCGATGAGCAGTTCTTC.

The rearrangement uses TRBV14 and TRBJ2-5, with D unresolved. In germline, CDR1 is SGHDN, CDR2 FVKESK. The CDR3 has 16 amino acids. V lost 1 base and J 2 bases, leaving 14 bases between the germline ends. The CDR3 DNA sequence: TGTGCCAGCAGCCAAGGAGAGGTTAGCCCACAAGAGACCCAGTACTTC. It codes for CASSQGEVSPQETQYF.

The rearrangement links TRBV9 to TRBJ1-4, with D unclear. The CDR3 has 14 residues. V lost 0 bases, J lost 5 bases, and 8 bases lay in between. Germline lookup yields CDR1 SGDLS and CDR2 YYNGEE. CDR3 in amino acids: CASSVGQINEKLFF. The CDR3 region has the DNA TGTGCCAGCAGCGTAGGGCAGATCAATGAAAAACTGTTTTTT.

The V and J genes are TRBV3-1 (or the pseudogene TRBV3-2) and TRBJ1-1, with 9 positions matching TRBD1. V shed 1 base, J shed 4 bases, and the junction held 7 bases outside the gene matches. The CDR3 has 16 amino acids. Germline assignment: CDR1 LGHDT and CDR2 YNNKEL (reference sequence). CDR3 loop: CASSQGPGQGFTEAFF. In nucleotides, the CDR3 is TGTGCCAGCAGCCAAGGACCGGGACAGGGCTTCACTGAAGCTTTCTTT.

J is TRBJ1-2 and V is TRBV4-1, with D perhaps TRBD1 (5 bases). CDR3 length: 20 residues. Germline V gene data show CDR1 as MGHRA and CDR2 as YSYEKL. V dropped 7 bases and J dropped 0 bases, with 30 bases sitting between them. The CDR3 here is CASTTNPLSRAIQTNYGYTF. The CDR3 nucleotides are TGCGCCAGCACCACAAATCCCCTGAGCAGGGCGATTCAAACTAACTATGGCTACACCTTC.

This clone was seen only a few times. CDR3 nucleotide sequence: TGTGCCAGCAGTTCCCCCTCTACTACTAGCGGGGGTTACGGAGATACGCAGTATTTT. This sequence encodes CASSSPSTTSGGYGDTQYF. The J gene is TRBJ2-3, the V gene TRBV6-2 or TRBV6-3, with 11 bases aligning to TRBD2. Unmatched junction bases numbered 17, after V lost 4 bases and J lost 5 bases. This CDR3 contains 19 residues. CDR1 and CDR2 (germline): MNHEY, SVGEGT.

In this sample, this clone turned up a few times. This chain joins TRBV7-2 and TRBJ2-1; 10 bases map to TRBD1. The germline V gene encodes CDR1 SGHTA and CDR2 FQGNSA. The V and J ends lost 5 bases and 6 bases, in that order; junction bases with no gene match: 10. This CDR3 has 16 residues. CDR3 loop: CASSPRTGGSVNEQFF. In DNA form, the CDR3 reads TGTGCCAGCAGCCCCAGGACAGGGGGATCGGTCAATGAGCAGTTCTTC. Filled out from reference TRBV7-2 and TRBJ2-1, the complete variable domain reads GAGVSQSPSNKVTEKGKDVELRCDPISGHTALYWYRQSLGQGLEFLIYFQGNSAPDKSGLPSDRFSAERTGGSVSTLTIQRTQQEDSAVYLCASSPRTGGSVNEQFFGPGTRLTVL.

This clone was picked up many times. CDR3 in amino acids: CASSLGQGRYGYTF. DNA for the CDR3: TGTGCCAGCAGTCTTGGACAGGGGAGGTATGGCTACACCTTC. The chain combines TRBV6-2 or TRBV6-3 with TRBJ1-2; 9 bases align to TRBD1. Trimming cost V 5 bases and J 5 bases; bases outside gene matches: 6. Looked up from germline, CDR1 is MNHEY and CDR2 is SVGEGT. The CDR3 contains 14 residues.

The chain carries TRBV10-3 and TRBJ2-3, with TRBD1 identical over 10 bases. V was pared by 6 bases and J by 3 bases, with 6 bases of the junction left unmatched. The CDR3 spans 15 residues. Per the germline V gene, CDR1 is ENHRY and CDR2 is SYGVKD. CDR3 coding DNA: TGTGCCATCAGAGGGGACAGGGGCTTTACAGATACGCAGTATTTT. It encodes CAIRGDRGFTDTQYF.

The V call is TRBV6-5, the J call TRBJ1-3; 7 nucleotides agree with TRBD1. Germline V gene sequence: CDR1 MNHEY, CDR2 SVGAGI. Trimming at V came to 5 bases and at J to 4 bases, leaving 8 bases not matched to a gene. The CDR3 is 15 residues long. The CDR3 sequence is CASSQKGTAGNTIYF. In DNA form, the CDR3 reads TGTGCCAGCAGTCAAAAAGGGACAGCGGGAAACACCATATATTTT.

Only one count was recorded for this clone. J is TRBJ1-1 and V is TRBV4-1, with D perhaps TRBD1 (6 bases). Germline values: CDR1 MGHRA, CDR2 YSYEKL. The CDR3 loop spans 18 amino acids. V shed 0 bases and J shed 5 bases, with 22 bases lying between them. The chain's CDR3 is CASSQDIRPLGAGTEAFF. The DNA for the CDR3 is TGCGCCAGCAGCCAAGATATCCGGCCCCTGGGGGCTGGTACTGAAGCTTTCTTT.

The chain carries TRBV19 and TRBJ1-1, with 8 nucleotides matching TRBD1. Per the germline V gene, CDR1 is LNHDA and CDR2 is SQIVND (reference sequence). Germline trimming cut 5 bases from V and 5 bases from J; bases unmatched to any gene: 10. The CDR3 has 15 amino acids. The CDR3 bases are TGTGCCAGTAGTTCCGGACAGGGCTTGGGGACTGAAGCTTTCTTT. Its protein product is CASSSGQGLGTEAFF. Full variable domain (remainder filled in from reference TRBV19 and TRBJ1-1): DGGITQSPKYLFRKEGQNVTLSCEQNLNHDAMYWYRQDPGQGLRLIYYSQIVNDFQKGDIAEGYSVSREKKESFPLTVTSAQKNPTAFYLCASSSGQGLGTEAFFGQGTRLTVV.

The chain couples TRBV5-1 to TRBJ2-5, with D perhaps matching TRBD2 (5 bases). The CDR3 has 13 residues. V shed 3 bases and J shed 3 bases, with 9 bases lying between them. CDR1 is SGHRS and CDR2 is YFSETQ in the germline V gene. The CDR3 DNA sequence: TGCGCCAGCAGCTCACACGGGGAAGAGACCCAGTACTTC. This codes for CASSSHGEETQYF.

The chain is built from TRBV6-2 or TRBV6-3 and TRBJ2-2; 8 positions match TRBD1. This CDR3 is built from 16 residues. CDR1 is MNHEY and CDR2 is SVGEGT in the germline V gene. V gave up 6 bases and J gave up 8 bases; unmatched junction bases: 14. The CDR3 sequence is CASRPSRQGAGGELFF. The CDR3 nucleotides read TGTGCCAGCAGACCTTCGAGGCAGGGGGCGGGAGGGGAGCTGTTTTTT.